This T cell receptor beta chain was found in a study of vaccination effects on CD4 cells after COVID-19. Study background: The post-vaccine samples were taken, at the median, 72 days after the second dose.

TCRdb's table, derived via immunoSEQ multiplex PCR, lists solely in-frame clones and lacks some. Of roughly 46,000 clones listed, around three quarters were seen once; the top ten hold around 5%. CD4+ T cells were isolated after around 9 days of culture. The person was diagnosed with PCR-confirmed SARS-CoV-2 infection between March and December 2020. All participants had two doses of either the BNT162b2 or mRNA-1273 vaccine. Replacing half the medium with IL-2 medium was done on days 3 and 7. A word on this clone: Its target is unknown.

This TCR came from a human donor who had a prior SARS-CoV-2 infection. The source material was CD4+ T cells from PBMCs cultured without peptide, sampled after COVID-19 vaccination.

The CDR3 DNA is TGTGCCAGCAGCGACGGCCGGAGACAGTCGGTAAATGGCTACACCTTC. Protein sequence: CASSDGRRQSVNGYTF. The V call is TRBV9, the J call TRBJ1-2; weak D call: TRBD1 (5 bases). V was clipped by 3 bases and J by 6 bases, with 21 bases between them. This CDR3 has 16 amino acids. In germline, CDR1 is SGDLS, CDR2 YYNGEE.